This T cell receptor (beta chain) was documented in a study of T cells in Graves' hyperthyroidism and ophthalmopathy. Whole-study findings and limits: Model output signaled ophthalmopathy a median roughly six months ahead of onset. Most clonotypes that expanded in the thyroid above 0.001 also showed up in blood.

Amplification of TCR beta CDR3 regions used RNA as the template. The study used the HTBI primer set for a first-round RT-PCR of the TCR CDR3. TCRdb analysed the multiplex PCR reads with MiXCR anew, one entry per CDR3 protein. The table includes 200,000 or so distinct CDR3 sequences, around 17% detected once. This clonotype came up many times. Its antigen is still unknown. Hyperthyroidism in the patients, aged 18 to 65, was newly diagnosed and under 2 months in duration. Sequencing used blood. The origin of this receptor is a woman aged 45 to 65 with Graves' hyperthyroidism.

The CDR3 region is CASSLTQAANTGELFF. The CDR3 coding sequence is TGTGCCAGCAGCTTAACACAGGCCGCGAACACCGGGGAGCTGTTTTTT. The chain uses TRBV7-3 and TRBJ2-2; D possibly corresponds to TRBD1 (5 bases). Germline CDR1 and CDR2: SGHTA and FQGTGA. The CDR3 is made up of 16 amino acids. V was cut by 0 bases and J by 0 bases, with 8 bases left in between.